Below, 28 T cell receptor beta chains from the same sample are listed, as sequenced in a study of T cell responses to AZD1222 COVID-19 vaccine. The assay was immunoSEQ multiplex PCR, and TCRdb's table has in-frame clones only and misses some. Of about 35,000 clones listed, just over 85% are singletons. The sample was peripheral blood, taken 28 days after the second AZD1222 dose. These receptors came from an adult who received the AZD1222 COVID-19 vaccine.

The J gene is TRBJ2-1, the V gene TRBV14; D uncertain. V lost 5 bases to trimming and J lost 7 bases, with 6 bases between them. Per germline, CDR1 SGHDN and CDR2 FVKESK. The CDR3 is 11 residues long. This chain's CDR3 is CASSALNEQFF. DNA of the CDR3: TGTGCCAGCAGCGCTCTGAATGAGCAGTTCTTC.

V gene TRBV5-4 combines with J gene TRBJ1-4, with D maybe TRBD1 (5 bases). The CDR3 runs to 13 residues. Trimming cost V 4 bases and J 7 bases, with 11 bases left between them. In germline, CDR1 is SGHNT, CDR2 YYREEE (reference sequence). The CDR3 reads CASSLQGSEKLFF. In DNA, the CDR3 is TGTGCCAGCAGCCTTCAGGGAAGTGAAAAACTGTTTTTT.

This clone was picked up one time. This chain joins TRBV20-1 and TRBJ2-1; the D is unclear. Trimming left V 5 bases short and J 7 bases short, with 9 bases between. CDR1 and CDR2 from the germline V gene are DFQATT and SNEGSKA (reference sequence). The CDR3 length is 11 residues. CDR3 bases: TGCAGTGCTTCAGTGTGGAATGAGCAGTTCTTC. It is translated as CSASVWNEQFF.

The sample holds one count of this clone. This chain connects TRBV27 to TRBJ2-1; D may be TRBD2 (5 bases). The CDR3 extends over 18 amino acids. The ends were cut back, 6 bases at V and 2 bases at J, with 23 bases in the middle. Germline-derived CDR1 and CDR2 are MNHEY and SMNVEV (reference sequence). CDR3 residues: CASSFGVFSRTTYNEQFF. CDR3 nucleotide sequence: TGTGCCAGCAGCTTCGGGGTATTTTCGCGCACTACCTACAATGAGCAGTTCTTC.

The J gene is TRBJ1-5, the V gene TRBV7-2, with a possible D match to TRBD1 (6 bases). Germline CDR1 is SGHTA and CDR2 is FQGNSA. The CDR3 totals 13 residues. Deletions cut 4 bases from V and 4 bases from J, with 8 bases between. DNA of the CDR3: TGTGCCAGCAGCTCAACAGGGAATCAGCCCCAGCATTTT. Amino acid sequence: CASSSTGNQPQHF.

This clone was recorded once. V usage is TRBV30 and J usage is TRBJ1-5; D is unclear. The CDR3 totals 12 residues. Trimming took 8 bases from V and 3 from J, leaving 11 bases between them. Germline V gene lookup returns CDR1 GTSNPN and CDR2 SVGIG (reference sequence). This chain's CDR3 is CATGGINQPQHF. CDR3 in DNA: TGTGCCACCGGCGGAATCAATCAGCCCCAGCATTTT.

In nucleotides, the CDR3 is TGTGCCAGCAGCGTGGGTAGCGGGAGGGCCTTGGGTGAGCAGTTCTTC. This gives the protein CASSVGSGRALGEQFF. The gene calls are TRBV9 and TRBJ2-1; 11 bases align to TRBD2. The germline V gene encodes CDR1 SGDLS and CDR2 YYNGEE. The CDR3 is made up of 16 amino acids. The V and J ends lost 2 bases and 9 bases, in that order; junction bases with no gene match: 10.

This clone was seen a handful of times. V is TRBV30 and J is TRBJ1-2; maybe TRBD1 (5 bases). Germline loops: CDR1 GTSNPN, CDR2 SVGIG (reference sequence). V dropped 2 bases and J dropped 2 bases, with 9 bases sitting between them. The CDR3 sequence is 13 residues long. The CDR3 DNA reads as TGTGCCTGGAGTTCCGGGACGAACTATGGCTACACCTTC. This encodes CAWSSGTNYGYTF.

The chain has TRBV2 and TRBJ1-4; the match to TRBD1 covers 12 bases. The germline gives CDR1 SNHLY, CDR2 FYNNEI. V shed 6 bases and J 11 bases; nucleotides not matched to a gene: 7. The CDR3 totals 14 residues. The CDR3: CASRPGTGGAKLFF. In DNA, the CDR3 is TGTGCCAGCAGGCCCGGGACAGGGGGCGCGAAACTGTTTTTT.

The chain has TRBV27 and TRBJ2-7; 11 nucleotides agree with TRBD1. V was pared by 5 bases and J by 6 bases, with 6 bases of the junction left unmatched. CDR3 length: 14 amino acids. Per the germline V gene, CDR1 is MNHEY and CDR2 is SMNVEV (reference sequence). The CDR3: CASSTGTGGLEQYF. The DNA of the CDR3 is TGTGCCAGCAGTACCGGGACAGGGGGGCTCGAGCAGTACTTC.

CDR3: CASSEGGQYYGYTF. CDR3 DNA: TGTGCCAGCAGTGAAGGTGGCCAGTACTATGGCTACACCTTC. The chain is built from TRBV2 and TRBJ1-2; no clear D gene. Germline V gene data show CDR1 as SNHLY and CDR2 as FYNNEI. This CDR3 comprises 14 residues. The ends were cut back, 1 base at V and 3 bases at J, with 9 bases in the middle.

The chain uses TRBV18 and TRBJ1-1; D ambiguous. Trimming stripped 3 bases from V and 4 bases from J, with 6 bases between. The CDR3 covers 12 residues. The V gene's germline CDR1 is KGHSH and CDR2 LQKENI. The CDR3 DNA follows: TGTGCCAGCTCACCGGTTGGCACTGAAGCTTTCTTT. This sequence encodes CASSPVGTEAFF.

DNA of the CDR3: TGTGCCAGCAGCTGGGACCCTACTGAAGCTTTCTTT. Amino acid sequence: CASSWDPTEAFF. The rearrangement joins TRBV5-6 to TRBJ1-1, with D possibly being TRBD1 (5 bases). V was pared by 3 bases and J by 5 bases, with 8 bases between. CDR1 and CDR2 (germline): SGHDT, YYEEEE. This CDR3 is built from 12 residues.

V usage is TRBV11-2 and J usage is TRBJ2-5; 7 positions match TRBD2. Germline loops: CDR1 SGHAT, CDR2 FQNNGV. The V and J ends lost 3 bases and 5 bases, in that order; junction bases with no gene match: 6. The CDR3 runs to 14 residues. CDR3 in DNA: TGTGCCAGCAGCTTCACGGGAGGCGGTGAGACCCAGTACTTC. It is translated as CASSFTGGGETQYF.

This chain joins TRBV5-6 and TRBJ1-3, with D unresolved. Germline V gene data show CDR1 as SGHDT and CDR2 as YYEEEE. The CDR3 loop spans 15 amino acids. Trimming pared 5 bases from V and 0 bases from J, leaving 12 bases between. CDR3 amino acids: CASSRDKGSGNTIYF. The CDR3 DNA reads TGTGCCAGCAGTCGTGACAAGGGCTCTGGAAACACCATATATTTT.

The chain employs TRBV20-1 and TRBJ2-7, with D tentatively TRBD1 (6 bases). Germline CDR1 reads DFQATT; CDR2 reads SNEGSKA (reference sequence). The CDR3 extends over 12 amino acids. V dropped 3 bases and J dropped 6 bases, with 12 bases sitting between them. CDR3 in amino acids: CSASGQKGEQYF. Here the CDR3 DNA reads TGCAGTGCTAGTGGACAGAAGGGCGAGCAGTACTTC.

The chain employs TRBV3-1 (or the pseudogene TRBV3-2) and TRBJ2-5, with D perhaps matching TRBD2 (6 bases). Germline CDR1 LGHDT, CDR2 YNNKEL (reference sequence). Trimming took 1 base from V and 0 from J, leaving 6 bases between them. CDR3 length equals 14 residues. The CDR3 protein is CASSQVADQETQYF. In nucleotides, the CDR3 is TGTGCCAGCAGCCAAGTAGCGGACCAAGAGACCCAGTACTTC.

This clone has just one count. The chain links TRBV10-3 to TRBJ1-1, with 9 nucleotides matching TRBD1. This CDR3 comprises 13 residues. The V and J ends lost 3 bases and 5 bases, in that order; junction bases with no gene match: 1. Germline V gives CDR1 ENHRY, CDR2 SYGVKD. The CDR3 loop reads CAISEGQGTEAFF. In nucleotides, the CDR3 is TGTGCCATCAGTGAAGGACAGGGGACTGAAGCTTTCTTT.

This clone is a singleton in its sample. The V call is TRBV5-6, the J call TRBJ1-1; D unresolved. Per germline, CDR1 SGHDT and CDR2 YYEEEE. V lost 6 bases, J lost 5 bases, and 14 bases lay in between. The CDR3 runs 13 residues. Here the CDR3 DNA reads TGTGCCAGCACCCATGGGAGAGGTACTGAAGCTTTCTTT. Translated: CASTHGRGTEAFF.

The chain combines TRBV2 with TRBJ2-1; tentative D call: TRBD2 (5 bases). V dropped 7 bases and J dropped 2 bases, with 9 bases sitting between them. The CDR3 runs 13 residues. Germline CDR1 reads SNHLY; CDR2 reads FYNNEI. The CDR3 sequence: CASKSGAYNEQFF. The DNA of the CDR3 is TGTGCCAGCAAGTCCGGGGCCTACAATGAGCAGTTCTTC.

The chain employs TRBV7-9 and TRBJ1-1; D unresolved. The V end lost 2 bases, the J end lost 2 bases, and 6 bases lay between the germline ends. The CDR3 has 13 residues. Germline V gives CDR1 SEHNR, CDR2 FQNEAQ (reference sequence). The CDR3 nucleotides are TGTGCCAGCAGCTTATCAGGTAACACTGAAGCTTTCTTT. It codes for CASSLSGNTEAFF.

As for this clone: At the DNA level, this CDR3 is encoded by other sequences in the same sample as well. The V and J genes are TRBV7-9 and TRBJ1-2, with D maybe TRBD1 (5 bases). The CDR3 has 13 amino acids. Trimming took off 6 bases at V and 4 bases at J, with 12 bases between the two ends. Germline CDR1 is SEHNR and CDR2 is FQNEAQ (reference sequence). The CDR3 coding sequence is TGTGCCAGCAGTTCACCCGGGGGCTATGGCTACACCTTC. Its protein is CASSSPGGYGYTF.

V is TRBV6-5 and J is TRBJ2-6; no clear D gene. This CDR3 has 14 amino acids. CDR1 and CDR2 from the germline V gene are MNHEY and SVGAGI. The V end lost 8 bases, the J end lost 2 bases, and 10 bases lay between the germline ends. The CDR3 DNA follows: TGTGCCAGCGCCGCGGCAGCTGGGGCCAACGTCCTGACTTTC. It encodes CASAAAAGANVLTF.

This clone was seen only a few times. The chain joins TRBV2 to TRBJ1-5; 11 positions agree with TRBD1. CDR1 is SNHLY and CDR2 is FYNNEI in the germline V gene. Trimming removed 4 bases from V and 5 bases from J; junction bases left unmatched: 1. This CDR3 spans 14 amino acids. The CDR3 protein is CASSGTGGDQPQHF. The DNA of the CDR3 is TGTGCCAGCAGTGGGACAGGGGGCGATCAGCCCCAGCATTTT. Drawing the rest from reference TRBV2 and TRBJ1-5, the complete variable domain is EPEVTQTPSHQVTQMGQEVILRCVPISNHLYFYWYRQILGQKVEFLVSFYNNEISEKSEIFDDQFSVERPDGSNFTLKIRSTKLEDSAMYFCASSGTGGDQPQHFGDGTRLSIL.

The chain joins TRBV2 to TRBJ1-5, with unresolved D. The V end was cut by 5 bases, the J end by 3 bases, with 5 bases between. This CDR3 has 12 amino acids. Germline CDR1 is SNHLY and CDR2 is FYNNEI. Written as DNA, the CDR3 is TGTGCCAGCAGTATTGTCAATCAGCCCCAGCATTTT. It codes for CASSIVNQPQHF.

This clone was seen only a few times. The V gene is TRBV9, the J gene TRBJ2-2; D not resolved. This CDR3 is built from 15 residues. V lost 0 bases and J 1 base, leaving 7 bases between the germline ends. The germline V gene has CDR1 SGDLS and CDR2 YYNGEE. The CDR3 spells CASSVGAVNTGELFF. The CDR3 bases are TGTGCCAGCAGCGTAGGGGCAGTGAACACCGGGGAGCTGTTTTTT.

The rearrangement links TRBV3-1 (or the pseudogene TRBV3-2) to TRBJ1-1; weak D call: TRBD1 (6 bases). Trimming took off 5 bases at V and 5 bases at J, with 9 bases between the two ends. Germline V lookup: CDR1 LGHDT, CDR2 YNNKEL (reference sequence). The CDR3 extends over 12 amino acids. The CDR3 reads CASSLQGTEAFF. The CDR3 DNA follows: TGTGCCAGCAGCTTGCAGGGGACTGAAGCTTTCTTT.

This clone came up once. The V gene is TRBV3-1 (or the pseudogene TRBV3-2), the J gene TRBJ1-1; D not certain. CDR1 and CDR2 from the germline V gene are LGHDT and YNNKEL (reference sequence). The CDR3 length is 16 residues. The V end was cut by 1 base, the J end by 0 bases, with 12 bases between. The CDR3 is CASSQVPRSMNTEAFF. The CDR3 DNA reads as TGTGCCAGCAGCCAAGTTCCAAGAAGCATGAACACTGAAGCTTTCTTT.